A selection of T cell receptor beta chains follows, all from one sample in a study of cytomegalovirus exposure and HLA in healthy donors. The protocol was immunoSEQ multiplex PCR, while the TCRdb copy is restricted to in-frame clones and leaves out a portion. The data show about 190,000 clones, almost 85% seen once. Sample: PBMCs. The receptors derive from a boy aged 5-17 years in good health and CMV-seronegative. Both conserved end residues are part of each CDR3. Each record gives: clone size, V gene, J gene, D gene, CDR3 DNA, CDR3 protein. A D gene is named only where the DNA matches it firmly. Some rows mark clone size as missing; the rest say once, few, many or name a class of expanded clone.

.	TRBV29-1	TRBJ2-7	.	TGCAGCGTTGTTTGGAGCTACGCGCAGTACTTC	CSVVWSYAQYF
.	TRBV2	TRBJ1-1	.	TGTGCCAGCAGTGAAGCCCGGAGCACTGAAGCTTTCTTT	CASSEARSTEAFF
.	TRBV27	TRBJ1-5	.	TGTGCCAGCAGTTTATCAACGGGTCTCAATCAGCCCCAGCATTTT	CASSLSTGLNQPQHF
.	TRBV4-1	TRBJ1-1	.	TGCGCCAGCAGCCAAGGACAGGTCCTTAAACCCTATACTGAAGCTTTCTTT	CASSQGQVLKPYTEAFF
.	TRBV27	TRBJ2-7	TRBD2	TGTGCCAGCAGCACAGGACTAGCGGCTTACGAGCAGTACTTC	CASSTGLAAYEQYF
once	TRBV6-1	TRBJ2-1	TRBD1	TGTGCCAGCCGGACAGGGGCGTTATATGAGCAGTTCTTC	CASRTGALYEQFF
once	TRBV5-1	TRBJ1-1	TRBD1	TGCGCCAGCAGCTTGTATACGGGACAGATGAACACTGAAGCTTTCTTT	CASSLYTGQMNTEAFF
.	TRBV30	TRBJ1-2	.	TGTGCCTGGAGCCGGGGGGCTGGCTACACCTTC	CAWSRGAGYTF
.	TRBV11-2	TRBJ2-2	TRBD1	TGTGCCAGCCGAGTGGCGGGACAGGGAGGAAGGGAGCTGTTTTTT	CASRVAGQGGRELFF
.	TRBV27	TRBJ1-1	.	TGTGCCAGCAGACCTACAGGGCTTTTGATGAACACTGAAGCTTTCTTT	CASRPTGLLMNTEAFF
.	TRBV18	TRBJ1-2	.	TGTGCCAGCTACCACGAGGGAACCCATGGCTACACCTTC	CASYHEGTHGYTF
.	TRBV29-1	TRBJ1-1	.	TGCAGCGTTGGGGGCCTAAGGACTGAAGCTTTCTTT	CSVGGLRTEAFF
few	TRBV5-1	TRBJ1-2	TRBD1	TGCGCCAGCAGCTTGGTAATGGGACAGGGTGTAGATGGCTACACCTTC	CASSLVMGQGVDGYTF
.	TRBV9	TRBJ1-5	.	TGTGCCAGCAGCCTCGGGACGGGAGATCAGCCCCAGCATTTT	CASSLGTGDQPQHF
.	TRBV9	TRBJ2-7	.	TGTGCCAGCAGCAGGGGCCGAGGCTACGAGCAGTACTTC	CASSRGRGYEQYF
.	TRBV25-1	TRBJ1-1	.	TGTGCCAGCAGTGACACCCGGGAGACTGAAGCTTTCTTT	CASSDTRETEAFF
.	TRBV28	TRBJ2-7	.	TGTGCCAGCAGTTTATATTCCGGCTACGAGCAGTACTTC	CASSLYSGYEQYF
.	TRBV6-5	TRBJ2-5	TRBD1	TGTGCCAGCAGTTACTTCAGACAGGGGGAAGAGACCCAGTACTTC	CASSYFRQGEETQYF
once	TRBV7-2	TRBJ2-1	TRBD2	TGTGCCAGCAGCCCAGGACTAGCTCTTGAGCAGTTCTTC	CASSPGLALEQFF
.	TRBV7-2	TRBJ2-1	TRBD2	TGTGCCAGCAGCTTAATCGGGGGGAGCAATGAGCAGTTCTTC	CASSLIGGSNEQFF
.	TRBV9	TRBJ2-1	TRBD2	TGTGCCAGCAGCGTCGCGGGGGGGATCTACAATGAGCAGTTCTTC	CASSVAGGIYNEQFF
.	TRBV10-3	TRBJ2-3	TRBD2	TGTGCCATCACCCCACGATTGGGACTAGCGACAGATACGCAGTATTTT	CAITPRLGLATDTQYF
.	TRBV7-8	TRBJ1-2	.	TGTGCCAGCAGCTTATCCCGGACAGCTAACTATGGCTACACCTTC	CASSLSRTANYGYTF
.	TRBV6-5	TRBJ2-5	TRBD1	TGTGCCATCAGAACAGGGGTGGAGGAGACCCAGTACTTC	CAIRTGVEETQYF
.	TRBV11-2	TRBJ1-4	TRBD1	TGTGCCAGCAGCTCGAGGACAGGGCGGGTTGAAAAACTGTTTTTT	CASSSRTGRVEKLFF
.	TRBV15	TRBJ1-2	TRBD1	TGTGCCACCAGCAGAGGGGGCCTAGGGACAGGCGGCTACACCTTC	CATSRGGLGTGGYTF
.	TRBV5-1	TRBJ2-7	.	TGCGCCAGCAGCGCAGGGGGGCACTACGAGCAGTACTTC	CASSAGGHYEQYF